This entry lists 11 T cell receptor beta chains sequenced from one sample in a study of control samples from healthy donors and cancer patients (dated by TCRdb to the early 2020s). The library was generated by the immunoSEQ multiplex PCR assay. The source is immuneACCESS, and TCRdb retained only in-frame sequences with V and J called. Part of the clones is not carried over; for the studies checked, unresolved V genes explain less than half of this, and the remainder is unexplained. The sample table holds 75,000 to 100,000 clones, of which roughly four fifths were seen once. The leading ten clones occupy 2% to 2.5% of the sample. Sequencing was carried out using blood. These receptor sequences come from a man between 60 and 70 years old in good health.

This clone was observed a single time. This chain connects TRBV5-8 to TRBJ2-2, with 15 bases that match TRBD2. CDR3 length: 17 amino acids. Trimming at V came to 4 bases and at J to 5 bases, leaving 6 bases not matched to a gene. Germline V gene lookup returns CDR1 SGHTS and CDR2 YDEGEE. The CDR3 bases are TGTGCCAGCAGCAGACCGGGACTAGCGGGAGGTACCGGGGAGCTGTTTTTT. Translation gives CASSRPGLAGGTGELFF.

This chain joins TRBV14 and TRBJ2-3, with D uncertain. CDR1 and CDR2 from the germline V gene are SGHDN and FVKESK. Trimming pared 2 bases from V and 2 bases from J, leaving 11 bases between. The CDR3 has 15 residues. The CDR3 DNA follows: TGTGCCAGCAGCCAATCGATCGCGACCACAGATACGCAGTATTTT. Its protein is CASSQSIATTDTQYF.

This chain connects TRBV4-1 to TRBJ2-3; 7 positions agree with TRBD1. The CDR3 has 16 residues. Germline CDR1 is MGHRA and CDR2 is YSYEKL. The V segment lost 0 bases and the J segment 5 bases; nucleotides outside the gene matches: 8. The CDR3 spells CASSQDEGGVGDTQYF. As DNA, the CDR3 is TGCGCCAGCAGCCAAGATGAAGGGGGCGTTGGAGATACGCAGTATTTT.

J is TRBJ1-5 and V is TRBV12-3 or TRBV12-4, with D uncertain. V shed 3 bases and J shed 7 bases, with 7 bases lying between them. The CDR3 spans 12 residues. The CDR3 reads CASSFGRQPQHF. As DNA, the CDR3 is TGTGCCAGCAGTTTCGGTCGGCAGCCCCAGCATTTT.

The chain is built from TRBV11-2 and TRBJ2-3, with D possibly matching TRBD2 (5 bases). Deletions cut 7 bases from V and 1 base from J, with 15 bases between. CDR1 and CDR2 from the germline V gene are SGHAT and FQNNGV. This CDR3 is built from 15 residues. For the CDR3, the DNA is TGTGCCAGCACCTCTACGGGGAGTGGCACAGATACGCAGTATTTT. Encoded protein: CASTSTGSGTDTQYF.

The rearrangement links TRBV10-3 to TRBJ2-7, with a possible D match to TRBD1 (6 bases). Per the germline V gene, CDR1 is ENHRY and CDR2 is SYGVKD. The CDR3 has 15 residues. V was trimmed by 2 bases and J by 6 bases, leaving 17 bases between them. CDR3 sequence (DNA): TGTGCCATCAGTGAGCGGCCAGGGGTAATCTCCGAGCAGTACTTC. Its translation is CAISERPGVISEQYF.

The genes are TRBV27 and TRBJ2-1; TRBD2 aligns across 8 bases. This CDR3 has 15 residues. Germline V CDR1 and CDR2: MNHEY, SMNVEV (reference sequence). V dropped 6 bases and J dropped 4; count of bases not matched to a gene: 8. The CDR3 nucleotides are TGTGCCAGCAGCCGTAGCGGGAATCGTTACAATGAGCAGTTCTTC. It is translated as CASSRSGNRYNEQFF.

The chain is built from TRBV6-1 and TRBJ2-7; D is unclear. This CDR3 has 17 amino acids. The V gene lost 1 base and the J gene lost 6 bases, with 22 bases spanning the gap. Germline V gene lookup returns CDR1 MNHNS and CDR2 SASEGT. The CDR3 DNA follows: TGTGCCAGCAGTGAAGAGAGAAAGATTACCCGATGGGGCGAGCAGTACTTC. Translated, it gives CASSEERKITRWGEQYF.

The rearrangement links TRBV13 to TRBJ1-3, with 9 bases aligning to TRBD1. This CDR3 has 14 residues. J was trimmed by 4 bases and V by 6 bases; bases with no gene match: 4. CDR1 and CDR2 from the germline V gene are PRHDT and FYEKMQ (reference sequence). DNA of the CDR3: TGTGCCAGCAGTCGGACAGGGGTCGGAAACACCATATATTTT. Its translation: CASSRTGVGNTIYF.

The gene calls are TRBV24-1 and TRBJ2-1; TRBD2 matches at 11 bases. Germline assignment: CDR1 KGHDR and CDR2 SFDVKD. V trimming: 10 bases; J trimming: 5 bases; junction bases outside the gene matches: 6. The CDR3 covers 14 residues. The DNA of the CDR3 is TGTGCCACGGGGGGGACTAGCGGCCACAATGAGCAGTTCTTC. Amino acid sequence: CATGGTSGHNEQFF.

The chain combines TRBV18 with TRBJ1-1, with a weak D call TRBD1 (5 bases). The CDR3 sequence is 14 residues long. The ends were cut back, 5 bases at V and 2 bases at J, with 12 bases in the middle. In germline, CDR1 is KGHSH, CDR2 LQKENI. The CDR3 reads CASSLTAINTEAFF. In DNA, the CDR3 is TGTGCCAGCTCATTGACAGCCATAAACACTGAAGCTTTCTTT.